Each of the 31 T cell receptor beta chains below was sequenced from the same sample in a study of OX40 agonist ivuxolimab in advanced cancers. Sequencing was performed with immunoSEQ multiplex PCR; in TCRdb, only in-frame clones are kept and a portion is missing. The sample records about 38,000 clones, around 73% being singletons. Sequenced material: CD4+ or CD8+ T cells sorted from blood, taken in a trial of the OX40 agonist ivuxolimab. The receptors here all came from an adult with an advanced solid tumor such as melanoma, head and neck, liver or kidney cancer.

This clone was seen more than once but under ten times. CDR3: CASSRDSGNIQYF. CDR3 DNA: TGTGCCAGCAGCCGGGACAGTGGAAACATTCAGTACTTC. The chain employs TRBV7-3 and TRBJ2-4; 7 bases are shared with TRBD1. The germline gives CDR1 SGHTA, CDR2 FQGTGA. Trimming took 5 bases from V and 6 from J; bases not matched to a gene: 4. This CDR3 is 13 amino acids long.

The chain recombines TRBV28 with TRBJ1-2, with D possibly being TRBD1 (5 bases). CDR3 length: 16 residues. V dropped 6 bases and J dropped 8 bases, with 25 bases sitting between them. Germline lookup yields CDR1 MDHEN and CDR2 SYDVKM. CDR3: CASRPTTGTPPGGYTF. The DNA for the CDR3 is TGTGCCAGCAGGCCTACTACCGGGACGCCCCCGGGGGGCTACACCTTC.

The genes are TRBV6-4 and TRBJ1-1; a weak D match, TRBD1 (6 bases). From germline, CDR1 is MRHNA and CDR2 SNTAGT. CDR3 size: 15 residues. Trimming pared 6 bases from V and 3 bases from J, leaving 17 bases between. Here the CDR3 reads CASRLQGIGDTEAFF. CDR3 bases: TGTGCCAGCAGACTACAGGGAATCGGGGACACTGAAGCTTTCTTT.

The J gene is TRBJ1-6, the V gene TRBV7-9, with 8 bases matching TRBD1. This CDR3 is built from 19 residues. The germline V gene has CDR1 SEHNR and CDR2 FQNEAQ (reference sequence). After removal of 5 bases from V and 0 bases from J, the junction contained 12 bases not matched to a gene. The CDR3: CASSLLRGPLSSYNSPLHF. DNA of the CDR3: TGTGCCAGCAGCCTCCTCAGGGGGCCTCTAAGCTCCTATAATTCACCCCTCCACTTT.

The chain is built from TRBV5-4 and TRBJ2-7; 9 bases fit TRBD1. Losses at the gene ends were 8 bases for V and 0 bases for J; bases not matched to a gene: 15. There are 17 residues in the CDR3. Germline-derived CDR1 and CDR2 are SGHNT and YYREEE (reference sequence). The CDR3 sequence is CASRDKGQGIGSYEQYF. The CDR3 region has the DNA TGTGCCAGTAGGGATAAGGGACAGGGAATAGGCTCCTACGAGCAGTACTTC.

V is TRBV27 and J is TRBJ2-7; 11 bases fit TRBD1. Per germline, CDR1 MNHEY and CDR2 SMNVEV (reference sequence). J was trimmed by 6 bases and V by 1 base; bases with no gene match: 5. The CDR3 is made up of 15 amino acids. CDR3 protein: CASSLLGTGGVEQYF. CDR3 bases: TGTGCCAGCAGTTTATTGGGGACAGGGGGGGTCGAGCAGTACTTC.

The genes are TRBV7-6 and TRBJ1-6; D is ambiguous. Trimming removed 1 base at V and 8 bases at J, with 3 bases between. Per germline, CDR1 SGHVS and CDR2 FNYEAQ. The CDR3 contains 12 residues. CDR3 protein: CASSLGDSPLHF. The CDR3, as DNA: TGTGCCAGCAGCTTAGGCGATTCACCCCTCCACTTT.

The rearrangement links TRBV7-9 to TRBJ2-2, with D perhaps TRBD2 (5 bases). The CDR3 has 12 residues. V was trimmed by 7 bases and J by 5 bases, leaving 8 bases between them. Germline assignment: CDR1 SEHNR and CDR2 FQNEAQ (reference sequence). This CDR3 is CASTSGTGELFF. The DNA of the CDR3 is TGTGCCAGCACCTCGGGGACCGGGGAGCTGTTTTTT.

The chain combines TRBV7-2 with TRBJ2-1; D gene uncertain. The CDR3 is 15 residues long. Germline V gene sequence: CDR1 SGHTA, CDR2 FQGNSA. Deletions cut 2 bases from V and 1 base from J, with 9 bases between. The CDR3: CASSLTTHSYNEQFF. CDR3 nucleotides: TGTGCCAGCAGCTTAACAACCCATTCCTACAATGAGCAGTTCTTC.

The genes are TRBV5-1 and TRBJ2-7; 14 positions agree with TRBD2. V lost 4 bases to trimming and J lost 6 bases; unmatched junction nucleotides: 9. The CDR3 spans 16 residues. Germline values: CDR1 SGHRS, CDR2 YFSETQ. CDR3 sequence (DNA): TGCGCCAGCAGCACAGGACTAGCGGGGGGCCGCCTCGAGCAGTACTTC. Translated: CASSTGLAGGRLEQYF.

Only a few counts were recorded for this clone. V usage is TRBV4-1 and J usage is TRBJ2-7, with 7 bases matching TRBD2. With 0 bases clipped from V and 3 bases from J, the junction kept 8 bases outside the gene matches. Germline lookup yields CDR1 MGHRA and CDR2 YSYEKL. The CDR3 has 16 amino acids. The CDR3 bases are TGCGCCAGCAGCCAAGATTCGGCGGGACTACTCTACGAGCAGTACTTC. It is translated as CASSQDSAGLLYEQYF.

This chain connects TRBV5-8 to TRBJ2-6, with D tentatively TRBD1 (6 bases). This CDR3 region has 16 residues. Trimming removed 4 bases at V and 1 base at J, with 12 bases between. Germline lookup yields CDR1 SGHTS and CDR2 YDEGEE. In DNA form, the CDR3 reads TGTGCCAGCAGCCCAGAAACAGGGTCTGGGGCCAACGTCCTGACTTTC. Translating gives CASSPETGSGANVLTF.

The chain combines TRBV18 with TRBJ2-1; 7 nucleotides match TRBD2. The CDR3 sequence is 22 residues long. The trim removed 0 bases at V and 5 bases at J, leaving 25 bases unmatched. The germline CDR1 and CDR2 sequences are KGHSH and LQKENI. The CDR3 region is CASSPPLGDGLADLMGHNEQFF. Written as DNA, the CDR3 is TGTGCCAGCTCACCACCTCTTGGCGACGGCCTAGCGGACTTAATGGGGCACAATGAGCAGTTCTTC.

The chain carries TRBV4-1 and TRBJ2-3, with 7 bases aligning to TRBD2. Trimming took 8 bases from V and 2 from J; bases not matched to a gene: 10. This CDR3 contains 15 residues. CDR1 and CDR2 from the germline V gene are MGHRA and YSYEKL. This chain's CDR3 is CASSLGGGNTDTQYF. Written as DNA, the CDR3 is TGCGCCAGCTCCTTGGGCGGGGGAAACACAGATACGCAGTATTTT.

This chain uses TRBV11-2 with TRBJ2-7; D perhaps matches TRBD1 (6 bases). V was trimmed by 1 base and J by 3 bases, leaving 10 bases between them. The CDR3 is 14 amino acids. CDR1 is SGHAT and CDR2 is FQNNGV in the germline V gene. CDR3: CASSLGTEYYEQYF. CDR3 DNA sequence: TGTGCCAGCAGCTTAGGGACAGAGTACTACGAGCAGTACTTC.

This clone has only a few counts. The chain recombines TRBV9 with TRBJ2-5, with D possibly TRBD2 on 5 matching bases. This CDR3 comprises 15 residues. V was cut by 0 bases and J by 5 bases, with 14 bases left in between. From germline, CDR1 is SGDLS and CDR2 YYNGEE. CDR3 residues: CASSVDGLPGETQYF. DNA of the CDR3: TGTGCCAGCAGCGTAGATGGGTTGCCGGGGGAGACCCAGTACTTC.

The CDR3 region has the DNA TGTGCCAGCAGCTTGGGGGAATACACCGGGGAGCTGTTTTTT. This codes for CASSLGEYTGELFF. The chain links TRBV5-6 to TRBJ2-2; D gene ambiguous. This CDR3 region has 14 residues. Germline values: CDR1 SGHDT, CDR2 YYEEEE. V shed 0 bases and J shed 3 bases, with 6 bases lying between them.

The rearrangement uses TRBV7-8 and TRBJ1-4; D is unresolved. The V end was cut by 3 bases, the J end by 0 bases, with 8 bases between. CDR1 SGHVS and CDR2 FQNEAQ come from the germline V gene. The CDR3 is made up of 15 amino acids. CDR3 DNA: TGTGCCAGCAGCTTTAGGCGGGCAACTAATGAAAAACTGTTTTTT. Its protein product is CASSFRRATNEKLFF.

This chain uses TRBV7-9 with TRBJ2-5; the D is unclear. The CDR3 consists of 14 residues. V lost 1 base, J lost 0 bases, and 6 bases lay in between. CDR1 SEHNR and CDR2 FQNEAQ come from the germline V gene (reference sequence). The CDR3, as DNA: TGTGCCAGCAGCTTAGAAGAGTACCAAGAGACCCAGTACTTC. Amino acids: CASSLEEYQETQYF.

This clone was found a few times. The chain employs TRBV21-1 and TRBJ1-5; the DNA was not compared with TRBD1, the D call given in the table. TRBV21-1 constitutes a pseudogene. The CDR3 runs to 15 residues. CDR3 nucleotides: TGTGCCAGTCGCCGGGACAGGGCAAGCAATCAGCCCCAGCATTTT. Its protein is CASRRDRASNQPQHF.

The V call is TRBV11-2, the J call TRBJ1-5; a weak D match, TRBD1 (5 bases). Germline values: CDR1 SGHAT, CDR2 FQNNGV. The CDR3 is made up of 13 amino acids. Trimming removed 5 bases at V and 7 bases at J, with 12 bases between. CDR3 residues: CASSRAQGQPQHF. In nucleotides, the CDR3 is TGTGCCAGCAGCCGGGCTCAGGGACAGCCCCAGCATTTT. Filled out from reference TRBV11-2 and TRBJ1-5, the complete variable domain reads EAGVAQSPRYKIIEKRQSVAFWCNPISGHATLYWYQQILGQGPKLLIQFQNNGVVDDSQLPKDRFSAERLKGVDSTLKIQPAKLEDSAVYLCASSRAQGQPQHFGDGTRLSIL.

The gene calls are TRBV7-9 and TRBJ2-7; D gene ambiguous. Germline lookup yields CDR1 SEHNR and CDR2 FQNEAQ (reference sequence). V dropped 2 bases and J dropped 7 bases, with 9 bases sitting between them. The CDR3 loop spans 12 amino acids. The CDR3 bases are TGTGCCAGCAGCTTATTCCCCCAAGAGCAGTACTTC. This translates into CASSLFPQEQYF.

The V and J genes are TRBV6-5 and TRBJ2-7, with D unclear. The CDR3 sequence is 14 residues long. CDR1 MNHEY and CDR2 SVGAGI come from the germline V gene. Trimming left V 6 bases short and J 2 bases short, with 14 bases between. The CDR3: CASSPILSTYEQYF. The CDR3 bases are TGTGCCAGCAGCCCGATTCTATCAACCTACGAGCAGTACTTC.

The chain is built from TRBV2 and TRBJ2-7; D is possibly TRBD1 (5 bases). The V end was cut by 4 bases, the J end by 3 bases, with 13 bases between. The CDR3 is 14 amino acids. The germline V gene encodes CDR1 SNHLY and CDR2 FYNNEI. The CDR3 bases are TGTGCCAGCAGTGCGGTAGGGGCAAACTACGAGCAGTACTTC. Encoded protein: CASSAVGANYEQYF. The full variable domain, in which reference TRBV2 and TRBJ2-7 provide the parts outside the CDR3, is EPEVTQTPSHQVTQMGQEVILRCVPISNHLYFYWYRQILGQKVEFLVSFYNNEISEKSEIFDDQFSVERPDGSNFTLKIRSTKLEDSAMYFCASSAVGANYEQYFGPGTRLTVT.

This chain uses TRBV6-6 with TRBJ1-1, with D perhaps matching TRBD1 (5 bases). The CDR3 contains 13 residues. Germline lookup yields CDR1 MNHNY and CDR2 SVGAGI (reference sequence). Deletions cut 2 bases from V and 1 base from J, with 5 bases between. This chain's CDR3 is CASSYTGNTEAFF. The CDR3 DNA follows: TGTGCCAGCAGTTACACAGGGAACACTGAAGCTTTCTTT.

This chain uses TRBV5-1 with TRBJ2-7; unclear D gene. V lost 3 bases and J lost 7, with 14 bases in between. The CDR3 contains 13 residues. The germline CDR1 and CDR2 sequences are SGHRS and YFSETQ. CDR3 sequence reads: CASSYRPVGEQYF. The CDR3 DNA sequence: TGCGCCAGCAGCTACCGACCCGTGGGGGAGCAGTACTTC. The variable domain in full, with the rest retrieved from reference TRBV5-1 and TRBJ2-7, is KAGVTQTPRYLIKTRGQQVTLSCSPISGHRSVSWYQQTPGQGLQFLFEYFSETQRNKGNFPGRFSGRQFSNSRSEMNVSTLELGDSALYLCASSYRPVGEQYFGPGTRLTVT.

This chain links TRBV19 with TRBJ1-5, with D hard to call. Germline CDR1 is LNHDA and CDR2 is SQIVND (reference sequence). The CDR3 loop spans 15 amino acids. V lost 5 bases to trimming and J lost 4 bases, with 15 bases between them. CDR3 bases: TGTGCCAGTAGTGCCTCGGGCAGCCAAAATCAGCCCCAGCATTTT. Protein sequence: CASSASGSQNQPQHF.

The chain combines TRBV9 with TRBJ1-2, with D unclear. Trimming pared 0 bases from V and 0 bases from J, leaving 6 bases between. This CDR3 spans 14 amino acids. The germline V gene encodes CDR1 SGDLS and CDR2 YYNGEE. The CDR3 is CASSVGSANYGYTF. The CDR3, as DNA: TGTGCCAGCAGCGTAGGCAGCGCTAACTATGGCTACACCTTC.

The genes are TRBV19 and TRBJ2-3; D not certain. The CDR3 runs to 12 residues. Germline V CDR1 and CDR2: LNHDA, SQIVND (reference sequence). V was trimmed by 4 bases and J by 5 bases, leaving 7 bases between them. The DNA for the CDR3 is TGTGCCAGTAGTAAGTTCAAAGATACGCAGTATTTT. It yields the protein CASSKFKDTQYF.

V and J are TRBV7-2 and TRBJ1-2; the D is unclear. V lost 1 base to trimming and J lost 2 bases, with 5 bases between them. The CDR3 sequence is 13 residues long. From germline, CDR1 is SGHTA and CDR2 FQGNSA. CDR3 protein: CASSLVENYGYTF. DNA of the CDR3: TGTGCCAGCAGCTTAGTGGAAAACTATGGCTACACCTTC. The full variable domain, in which reference TRBV7-2 and TRBJ1-2 provide the parts outside the CDR3, is GAGVSQSPSNKVTEKGKDVELRCDPISGHTALYWYRQSLGQGLEFLIYFQGNSAPDKSGLPSDRFSAERTGGSVSTLTIQRTQQEDSAVYLCASSLVENYGYTFGSGTRLTVV.

The V gene is TRBV27, the J gene TRBJ2-7; D is unresolved. Trimming removed 5 bases from V and 2 bases from J, with 10 bases in between. In germline, CDR1 is MNHEY, CDR2 SMNVEV (reference sequence). The CDR3 totals 13 residues. CDR3 in DNA: TGTGCCAGCAGTCCGCAGCCGCCCTACGAGCAGTACTTC. Residues: CASSPQPPYEQYF.